The source of this T cell receptor (beta chain) is a study of blood T cell repertoires in COVID-19. Study context: Samples taken during acute and convalescent COVID-19 were collected in the United States, Italy and Spain. Sources were T cells, B-cell-depleted T cells, or PBMCs; the material itself was cDNA or gDNA.

In the study's own analysis: Quantification of nucleated cells was approximated via reference gene primer amplification. Repertoires were generated with immunoSEQ multiplex PCR, while TCRdb's copy carries only in-frame clones and drops some. V, J and clone size derive from that table, while D and trimming were established from the DNA sequence. Seen here are about 32,000 clones, about 91% observed once, and the top ten hold less than 5.5%. V dropped 7 bases and J dropped 5; count of bases not matched to a gene: 10. Germline V lookup: CDR1 SGHNT, CDR2 YENEEA. There are 14 residues in the CDR3. The source is a woman in her 70s with active COVID-19. V usage is TRBV11-3 and J usage is TRBJ2-5; 7 bases are a match to TRBD2. The sequencing input was peripheral blood. The CDR3 spells CASTSSGGWETQYF. As DNA, the CDR3 is TGTGCCAGCACCTCGTCGGGGGGATGGGAGACCCAGTACTTC.